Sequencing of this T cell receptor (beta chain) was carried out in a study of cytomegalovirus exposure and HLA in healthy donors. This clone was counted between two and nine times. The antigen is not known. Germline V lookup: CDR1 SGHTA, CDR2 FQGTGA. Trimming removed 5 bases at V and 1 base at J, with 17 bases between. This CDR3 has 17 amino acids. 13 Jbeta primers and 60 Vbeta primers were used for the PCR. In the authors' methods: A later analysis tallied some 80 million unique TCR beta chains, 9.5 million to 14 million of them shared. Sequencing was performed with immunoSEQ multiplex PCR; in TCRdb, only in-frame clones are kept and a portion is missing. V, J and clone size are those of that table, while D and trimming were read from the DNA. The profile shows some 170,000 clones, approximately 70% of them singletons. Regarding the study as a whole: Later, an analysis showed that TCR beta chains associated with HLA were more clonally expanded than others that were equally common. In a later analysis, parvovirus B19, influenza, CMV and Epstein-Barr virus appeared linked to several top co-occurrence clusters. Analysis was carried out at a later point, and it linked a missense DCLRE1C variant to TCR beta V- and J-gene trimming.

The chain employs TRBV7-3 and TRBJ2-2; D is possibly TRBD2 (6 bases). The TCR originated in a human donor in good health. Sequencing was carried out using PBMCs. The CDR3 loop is CASSPHEGRENTGELFF. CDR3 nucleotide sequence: TGTGCCAGCAGCCCCCACGAGGGGCGGGAGAACACCGGGGAGCTGTTTTTT.